The subject of this entry is one TCR beta chain. This sample was included in a study of graft-versus-host responses after intestinal transplantation. At the level of the study: Transplant recipients had multivisceral, liver-intestinal, or isolated intestinal grafts.

The junction had 9 bases not matched to a gene; V was cut back by 6 bases and J by 7 bases. Germline CDR1 LNHDA, CDR2 SQIVND (reference sequence). This CDR3 is 14 amino acids long. The method was immunoSEQ multiplex PCR; TCRdb's version includes in-frame clones alone and lacks a portion of them. Counted here are about 19,000 clones, under 40% occurring once; the ten biggest clones make up approximately 2%. The plating included around 200,000 irradiated, violet-dye-labeled stimulator cells together with around 200,000 CFSE-labeled responder cells. The clonotype originates from a human patient who was an organ donor for intestinal transplantation. J is TRBJ1-1 and V is TRBV19; 9 bases map to TRBD1. The material was alloreactive CD4+ T cells from a mixed lymphocyte reaction culture, obtained before transplantation. Subset noted: CFSE-low proliferating T cells sorted from roughly six-day pre-transplant mixed lymphocyte reaction (GvH or HvG direction). CDR3: CASSNRGTGHEAFF. CDR3 DNA: TGTGCCAGTAGCAACAGGGGGACAGGGCATGAAGCTTTCTTT. Together with reference TRBV19 and TRBJ1-1, the CDR3 gives the full variable domain: DGGITQSPKYLFRKEGQNVTLSCEQNLNHDAMYWYRQDPGQGLRLIYYSQIVNDFQKGDIAEGYSVSREKKESFPLTVTSAQKNPTAFYLCASSNRGTGHEAFFGQGTRLTVV.